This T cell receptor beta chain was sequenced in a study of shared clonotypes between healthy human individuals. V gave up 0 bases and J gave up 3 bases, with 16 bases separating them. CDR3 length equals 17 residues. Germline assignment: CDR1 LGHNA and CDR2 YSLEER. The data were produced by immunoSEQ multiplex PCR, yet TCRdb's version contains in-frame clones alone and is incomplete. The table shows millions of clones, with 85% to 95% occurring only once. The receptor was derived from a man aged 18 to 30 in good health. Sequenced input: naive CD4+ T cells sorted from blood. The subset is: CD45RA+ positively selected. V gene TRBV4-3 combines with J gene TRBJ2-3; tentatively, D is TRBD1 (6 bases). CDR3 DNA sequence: TGCGCCAGCAGCCAAGAGGGGGCAGGGGTATCGACAGATACGCAGTATTTT. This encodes CASSQEGAGVSTDTQYF.